This T cell receptor (beta chain) was captured by sequencing in a study of OX40 agonist ivuxolimab in advanced cancers. TCRdb keeps only in-frame clones here, not all; method: immunoSEQ multiplex PCR. The sample includes 15,000 to 20,000 clones, approximately 85% seen only once; the top ten take around 62%. Remarks on this clone: The antigen remains undetermined.

General study findings and limits: CD8+ T cells (on average) carried more expanded clones than CD4+ T cells.

Sample: CD4+ or CD8+ T cells sorted from blood, taken in a trial of the OX40 agonist ivuxolimab. This sequence was found in an adult with an advanced solid tumor such as melanoma, head and neck, liver or kidney cancer.

CDR3 bases: TGTGCCAGCAGCTTAGAGGCAGGGCGAGGTGGAAACACCATATATTTT. Protein product: CASSLEAGRGGNTIYF. The rearrangement joins TRBV7-9 to TRBJ1-3; the D gene is possibly TRBD1 (5 bases). This CDR3 is built from 16 residues. V was trimmed by 1 base and J by 3 bases, leaving 13 bases between them. Per germline, CDR1 SEHNR and CDR2 FQNEAQ (reference sequence).